This paragraph reports one T cell receptor beta chain. What it recognizes is unknown. Generated by immunoSEQ multiplex PCR, the TCRdb table keeps only in-frame clones and is missing some. The sample includes more than 35,000 clones, around 83% seen only once; the top ten take about 8.8%. Trimming removed 7 bases at V and 7 bases at J, with 20 bases between. The CDR3 covers 15 residues. Germline CDR1 reads SGHDN; CDR2 reads FVKESK. The data derive from a study of OX40 agonist ivuxolimab in advanced cancers. Study-level points and caveats: Some nonresponders likewise displayed low normalized T-cell clonal expansion.

The sample here was CD4+ or CD8+ T cells sorted from blood, taken in a trial of the OX40 agonist ivuxolimab. V is TRBV14 and J is TRBJ2-1; either TRBD1 or TRBD2 may supply D (6 bases each). This clonotype was obtained from an adult with an advanced solid tumor such as melanoma, head and neck, liver or kidney cancer. The CDR3 DNA reads TGTGCCAGCACTCCCATAAGGGGGGCGCGGAATGAGCAGTTCTTC. Its translation: CASTPIRGARNEQFF. Filled out from reference TRBV14 and TRBJ2-1, the complete variable domain reads EAGVTQFPSHSVIEKGQTVTLRCDPISGHDNLYWYRRVMGKEIKFLLHFVKESKQDESGMPNNRFLAERTGGTYSTLKVQPAELEDSGVYFCASTPIRGARNEQFFGPGTRLTVL.